These T cell receptor beta chains were read from a single sample in a study of T cell repertoires in aging, cancer and after chemotherapy. TCRdb fed the multiplex PCR reads into MiXCR, producing one record per CDR3 protein. The sample carries about 4,200 distinct CDR3 sequences, about 30% recorded once. Input material: blood. The receptors stem from a human donor with a blood cancer. Both conserved end residues are part of each CDR3. Fields, in order: V gene, clone size, D gene, J gene, CDR3 DNA, CDR3 protein. A D gene is named only where the DNA matches it firmly. Expanded clones get a size class; other rows say once, few or many, or leave the size out.

>TRBV18|-|-|TRBJ1-2
TGTGCCAGCTCACCGAACCTACAACAGGGCGGCTATGGCTACACCTTC
CASSPNLQQGGYGYTF
>TRBV27|large|-|TRBJ2-3
TGTGCCAGCAGTTTACAAGCGAGTAGCACAGATACGCAGTATTTT
CASSLQASSTDTQYF
>TRBV18|medium-sized|-|TRBJ2-5
TGTGCCAGCTCACGACTAGTAAGTGAGACCCAGTACTTC
CASSRLVSETQYF
>TRBV20-1|-|-|TRBJ1-6
TGCAGTGCTAGAGGGGGGGGAGCGCAAGGCTCCTATAATTCACCCCTCCACTTT
CSARGGGAQGSYNSPLHF
>TRBV5-4|-|-|TRBJ1-2
TGTGCCAGCAGCGACGGGGGGGGATCGCCCTCTTTAGGCTACACCTTC
CASSDGGGSPSLGYTF
>TRBV19|medium-sized|-|TRBJ2-7
TGTGCCAGTAGTATACTATACGGGTACGAGCAGTACTTC
CASSILYGYEQYF
>TRBV20-1|-|TRBD1|TRBJ1-4
TGCAGTGCCAGACGGGACAGGGGGAATGAAAAACTGTTTTTT
CSARRDRGNEKLFF
>TRBV30|medium-sized|-|TRBJ1-4
TGTGCCTGGAGTTTTGCAGGGTACCTGTTTTTT
CAWSFAGYLFF
>TRBV18|few|-|TRBJ2-2
TGTGCCAGCTCACCGACGACTTACACCGGGGAGCTGTTTTTT
CASSPTTYTGELFF
>TRBV27|medium-sized|-|TRBJ2-7
TGTGCCAGCAGTCTCGACGTTGACTACGAGCAGTACTTC
CASSLDVDYEQYF
>TRBV29-1|medium-sized|-|TRBJ2-5
TGCAGCGTGGACATGTCAGGTCGACCGGAGACCCAGTACTTC
CSVDMSGRPETQYF
>TRBV7-2|-|TRBD1|TRBJ1-6
TGTGCCAGCAGAGAGACCCTGGGACAGGTGAATAATTCACCCCTCCACTTT
CASRETLGQVNNSPLHF
>TRBV7-6|few|TRBD2|TRBJ2-5
TGTGCCAGCAGCTCCGCGGGGGGCTTTCGGGCAGAGACCCAGTACTTC
CASSSAGGFRAETQYF
>TRBV6-1|-|TRBD1|TRBJ2-3
TGTGCCAGCAGCCCGGGACAGGGGGCGTCAGATACGCAGTATTTT
CASSPGQGASDTQYF
>TRBV18|-|-|TRBJ2-7
TGTGCCAGCTCACCGCGAATAATCTACGAGCAGTACTTC
CASSPRIIYEQYF
>TRBV6-1|medium-sized|-|TRBJ2-5
TGTGCCAGCAGTGAAGGGTGGGGCAGTCAAGAGACCCAGTACTTC
CASSEGWGSQETQYF
>TRBV30|medium-sized|TRBD2|TRBJ2-3
TGTGCCCGCGCTGCGGGAGGAGCAGATACGCAGTATTTT
CARAAGGADTQYF
>TRBV29-1|medium-sized|TRBD2|TRBJ2-3
TGCAGCGTTGAGAAGTATCTCGCGGGAGGGCCGTTCCAAGATACGCAGTATTTT
CSVEKYLAGGPFQDTQYF
>TRBV5-6|-|TRBD1|TRBJ2-6
TGTGCCAGCAGCCCGCCACCGGGACAGGGGAGCTCTGAGGCCAACGTCCTGACTTTC
CASSPPPGQGSSEANVLTF
>TRBV7-9|-|TRBD1|TRBJ2-7
TGTGCCAGCAGCCCGAGGACAGGGGACCACGAGCAGTACTTC
CASSPRTGDHEQYF
>TRBV10-3|-|TRBD1|TRBJ1-6
TGTGCCATCAGTGCGACAGGGGAGAATTCACCCCTCCACTTT
CAISATGENSPLHF
>TRBV10-1|-|TRBD2|TRBJ2-1
TGCGCCAGCAGTGATGTGGGGGAGGGCTCCTACAATGAGCAGTTCTTC
CASSDVGEGSYNEQFF
>TRBV6-6|few|-|TRBJ2-7
TGTGCCAGCAGTTACGAGGGTTACGAGCAGTACTTC
CASSYEGYEQYF
>TRBV13|large|-|TRBJ2-7
TGTGCCAGCAGCACCCGGACGGAGCCCTACGAGCAGTACTTC
CASSTRTEPYEQYF
>TRBV20-1|-|TRBD2|TRBJ2-1
TGCAGTGCCGAATCAATGGGACTAGCGGGAGGGAATGAGCAGTTCTTC
CSAESMGLAGGNEQFF
>TRBV5-1|-|-|TRBJ2-3
TGCGCCAGCAGTTCAGGGACTCGAAGCACAGATACGCAGTATTTT
CASSSGTRSTDTQYF
>TRBV5-5|medium-sized|-|TRBJ2-3
TGTGCCAGCAGCTTGGAGTGGGGCGCAGATACGCAGTATTTT
CASSLEWGADTQYF
>TRBV2|-|TRBD1|TRBJ2-3
TGTGCCAGCAGCCTGGGACAGTATGATACGCAGTATTTT
CASSLGQYDTQYF
>TRBV5-4|medium-sized|-|TRBJ2-1
TGTGCCAGCAGCTTGAGAACTAACAATGAGCAGTTCTTC
CASSLRTNNEQFF
>TRBV11-2|few|TRBD2|TRBJ2-1
TGTGCCAGCAGACTAAAAGCGGGAAAATACAATGAGCAGTTCTTC
CASRLKAGKYNEQFF
>TRBV10-3|few|TRBD1|TRBJ2-1
TGTGCCATCAACCCAGGACAGGGGAGAGATGAGCAGTTCTTC
CAINPGQGRDEQFF
>TRBV11-1|medium-sized|TRBD2|TRBJ2-5
TGTGCCAGCAGCTTAGGTCTAGCGGGAGGTCTCATCGAAGCCCAGTACTTC
CASSLGLAGGLIEAQYF
>TRBV7-6|few|TRBD1|TRBJ1-5
TGTGCCAGCAGCTTAGGAACAGGGGGCCGACAGCCCCAGCATTTT
CASSLGTGGRQPQHF
>TRBV11-2|medium-sized|-|TRBJ2-7
TGTGCCAGCAGCTTGACCGGGACGGTAACCTACGAGCAGTACTTC
CASSLTGTVTYEQYF
>TRBV30|-|-|TRBJ2-7
TGTGCCTGGAATAGAGCTTTAAACTCGGGGTCCCACGAGCAGTACTTC
CAWNRALNSGSHEQYF
>TRBV11-1|-|-|TRBJ2-2
TGTGCCAGCAGCTTAGTGGCGGGGACCGGGGAGCTGTTTTTT
CASSLVAGTGELFF
>TRBV20-1|few|-|TRBJ2-2
TGCAGTGCCCCGGGGCGGATCCCCGGGGAGCTGTTTTTT
CSAPGRIPGELFF
>TRBV6-1|medium-sized|-|TRBJ2-1
TGTGCCAGCAGAGAAGGGCACTACAATGAGCAGTTCTTC
CASREGHYNEQFF
>TRBV19|-|-|TRBJ1-5
TGTGCCAGTAGTATAGGTACAGGGCAGATCTCTCAGCCCCAGCATTTT
CASSIGTGQISQPQHF
>TRBV6-5|few|-|TRBJ1-1
TGTGCCAGCAGTTACGCCACAGCGGCTGGCACTGAAGCTTTCTTT
CASSYATAAGTEAFF